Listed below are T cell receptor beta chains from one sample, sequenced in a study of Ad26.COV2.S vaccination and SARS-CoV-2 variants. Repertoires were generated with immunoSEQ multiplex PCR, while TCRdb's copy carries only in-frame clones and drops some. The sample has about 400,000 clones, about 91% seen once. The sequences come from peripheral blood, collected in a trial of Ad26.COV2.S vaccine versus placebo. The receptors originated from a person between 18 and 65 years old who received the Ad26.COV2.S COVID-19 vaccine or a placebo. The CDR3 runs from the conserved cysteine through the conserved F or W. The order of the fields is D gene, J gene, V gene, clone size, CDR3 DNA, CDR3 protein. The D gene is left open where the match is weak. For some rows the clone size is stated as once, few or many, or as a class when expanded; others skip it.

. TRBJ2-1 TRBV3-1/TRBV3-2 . TGTGCCAGCAGACCCGGAGGGGGCGATGAGCAGTTCTTC CASRPGGGDEQFF
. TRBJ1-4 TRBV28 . TGTGCCAGCACCAATCCGGGACCGAATGAAAAACTGTTTTTT CASTNPGPNEKLFF
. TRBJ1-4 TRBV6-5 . TGTGCCAGCAAGGACGGGGGCGCGACTAATGAAAAACTGTTTTTT CASKDGGATNEKLFF
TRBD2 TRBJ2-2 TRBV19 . TGTGCCAGTAGATTACTAGCGGGTACGGTCACCGGGGAGCTGTTTTTT CASRLLAGTVTGELFF
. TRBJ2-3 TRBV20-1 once TGCAGTGCGACAAACACAGATACGCAGTATTTT CSATNTDTQYF
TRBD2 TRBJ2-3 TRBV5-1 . TGCGCCAGCAGCTTGGGTACGGGGGGAGACACAGATACGCAGTATTTT CASSLGTGGDTDTQYF
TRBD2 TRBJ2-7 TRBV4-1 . TGCGCCAGCAGCCAAGATCCTAGCGGGACTGGGACCTACGAGCAGTACTTC CASSQDPSGTGTYEQYF
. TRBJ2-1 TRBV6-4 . TGTGCCAGCAGTGGCCTGCGGGGAAATGAGCAGTTCTTC CASSGLRGNEQFF
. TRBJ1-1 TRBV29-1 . TGCAGCGTTGAAAACCCACAGGGAGGTAGTGGAACTGAAGCTTTCTTT CSVENPQGGSGTEAFF
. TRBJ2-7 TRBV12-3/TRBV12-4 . TGTGCCAGCAGTTGGGCCTCTTCCTACGAGCAGTACTTC CASSWASSYEQYF
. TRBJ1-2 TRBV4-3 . TGCGCCAGCAGCCAAAAACAGGCTAACTATGGCTACACCTTC CASSQKQANYGYTF
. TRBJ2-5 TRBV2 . TGTGCCAGCAGGACTGAGGCGACACTCCAAGAGACCCAGTACTTC CASRTEATLQETQYF
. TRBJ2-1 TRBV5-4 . TGTGCCAGCAGCGAAACGGGGGTAGGCAATGAGCAGTTCTTC CASSETGVGNEQFF
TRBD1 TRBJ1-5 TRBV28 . TGTGCCAGCAGTTTATTCGGGTTTTCAGGGGGCACTCAGCCCCAGCATTTT CASSLFGFSGGTQPQHF
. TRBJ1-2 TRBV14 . TGTGCCAGCAGCCGGACGGGGAACTATGGCTACACCTTC CASSRTGNYGYTF
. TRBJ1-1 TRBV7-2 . TGTGCCAGCAGCCCTGACAGAAGCAACACTGAAGCTTTCTTT CASSPDRSNTEAFF
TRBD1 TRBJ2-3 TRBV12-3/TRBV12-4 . TGTGCCACCACAGGGGGCGAGACAGATACGCAGTATTTT CATTGGETDTQYF
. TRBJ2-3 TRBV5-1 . TGCGCCAGCAGCTTATTTTCTAGCACAGATACGCAGTATTTT CASSLFSSTDTQYF
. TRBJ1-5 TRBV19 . TGTGCCAGTAGTATATCGGGACACTTAACTAGCAATCAGCCCCAGCATTTT CASSISGHLTSNQPQHF
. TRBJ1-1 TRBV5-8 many TGTGCCAGCAGCCCCAGGTCAGGGTATACTGAAGCTTTCTTT CASSPRSGYTEAFF
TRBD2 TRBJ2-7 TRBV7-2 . TGTGCCAGCAGCTCCGGGCGACTAGCGGGAGCGGAAGAGCAGTACTTC CASSSGRLAGAEEQYF
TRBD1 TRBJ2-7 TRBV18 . TGTGCCAGCTCACCCGGGACAGGGGGAACTTACGAGCAGTACTTC CASSPGTGGTYEQYF
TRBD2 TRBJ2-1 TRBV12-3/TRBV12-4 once TGTGCCAGCGGAGCGGGAGGGGACAATGAGCAGTTCTTC CASGAGGDNEQFF
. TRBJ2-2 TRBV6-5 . TGTGCCAGCAGTTCGGTTACGAACACCGGGGAGCTGTTTTTT CASSSVTNTGELFF
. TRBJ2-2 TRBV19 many TGTGCCAGTAGTATACGGGGGGCTGACACCGGGGAGCTGTTTTTT CASSIRGADTGELFF
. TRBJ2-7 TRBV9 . TGTGCCAGCAGCCCCCGTGGAGGGGACGATTACGAGCAGTACTTC CASSPRGGDDYEQYF
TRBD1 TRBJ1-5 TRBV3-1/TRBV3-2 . TGTGCCAGCAGCCAAGGAACTTCTCGACAGGGCAGACAGCCCCAGCATTTT CASSQGTSRQGRQPQHF
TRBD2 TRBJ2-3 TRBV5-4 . TGTGCCAGCACCTCCCGGGCGGGAGGGAGCACAGATACGCAGTATTTT CASTSRAGGSTDTQYF
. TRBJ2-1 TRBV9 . TGTGCCCGCTCAACCCATATAGTGGCGTTCTTC CARSTHIVAFF
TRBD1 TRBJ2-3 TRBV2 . TGTGCCAGCAGGGACCCCGGGACAGGGGGCGGAGATACGCAGTATTTT CASRDPGTGGGDTQYF
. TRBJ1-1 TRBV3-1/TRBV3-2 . TGTGCCAGCAGCCCGAGACACTTGAACACTGAAGCTTTCTTT CASSPRHLNTEAFF
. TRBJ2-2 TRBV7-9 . TGTGCCAGCAGCCGCGGGGAGCTGTTTTTT CASSRGELFF
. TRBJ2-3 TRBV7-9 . TGTGCCGGGGGGCGGGGTAGCACAGATACGCAGTATTTT CAGGRGSTDTQYF
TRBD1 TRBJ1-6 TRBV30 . TGTGCCTGGAGTGTGGGACAGCCTTATAATTCACCCCTCCACTTT CAWSVGQPYNSPLHF
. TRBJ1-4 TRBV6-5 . TGTGCCAGCAGTAAGCCTAAGGGTAAACTGTTTTTT CASSKPKGKLFF
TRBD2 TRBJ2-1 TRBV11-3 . TGTGCCAGCAGCTTAGACTTAGCGGGAGCGGGCAATGAGCAGTTCTTC CASSLDLAGAGNEQFF
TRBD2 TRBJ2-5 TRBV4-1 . TGCGCCAGCAGCCAAGAACCTAGCGGGGGGTCGGAGGAGACCCAGTACTTC CASSQEPSGGSEETQYF
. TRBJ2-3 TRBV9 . TGTGCCAGCAGCGTAGTACTAGGTTCAGATACGCAGTATTTT CASSVVLGSDTQYF
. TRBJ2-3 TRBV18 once TGTGCCAGCTCACCACCAAATCGAGCGACAGATACGCAGTATTTT CASSPPNRATDTQYF
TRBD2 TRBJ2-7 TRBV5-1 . TGCGCCAGCAGCTTGGGTGGGACTAGCGGGAGTAAGCAGTACTTC CASSLGGTSGSKQYF
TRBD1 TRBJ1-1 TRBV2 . TGTGCCAGCAACGTCGGGGGGACAGACGAAGCTTTCTTT CASNVGGTDEAFF
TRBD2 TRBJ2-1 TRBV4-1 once TGCGCCAGCAGCCAAGATCGGGAGGGAGAGCCCTACAATGAGCAGTTCTTC CASSQDREGEPYNEQFF
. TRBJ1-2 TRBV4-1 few TGCGCCAGCAGCCAAGTGGTGGCAGGGGGCTACACCTTC CASSQVVAGGYTF
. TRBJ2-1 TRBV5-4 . TGTGCCAGCAGCTCCGGGCCGACTAATGAGCAGTTCTTC CASSSGPTNEQFF
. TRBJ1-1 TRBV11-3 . TGTGCCAGCAGCTTAAGGCTACAGGAAGCTTTCTTT CASSLRLQEAFF
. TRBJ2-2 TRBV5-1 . TGCGCCAGCAGCTTGTCGAGTAACACCGGGGAGCTGTTTTTT CASSLSSNTGELFF